The 2 T cell receptor beta chains in this list originate from one sample, sequenced in a study of CXCR3-negative and CXCR3-positive naive CD8 T cells. Preparation of TRB cDNA libraries relied on 5' RACE carrying UMI labels. TCRdb re-called the 5' RACE reads and gives one entry per CDR3 protein, without DNA. The sample has 70,000 to 95,000 distinct CDR3 sequences, and its top ten clones hold approximately 1.4%. Sequenced material: naive CXCR3- CD8+ T cells from blood. Subset: CD45RO-CCR7+CD27+CD95- naive CD8+ T cells lacking CXCR3 (TNR3-). All receptors derive from a human donor in good health. Some clones in this sample may be carry-over from other donors' samples.

The chain uses TRBV30 and TRBJ2-2; the TCRdb call, TRBD2, lacks DNA for checking. Germline V lookup: CDR1 GTSNPN, CDR2 SVGIG (reference sequence). This CDR3 spans 15 amino acids. CDR3 sequence reads: CAWSVWREYSGELFF. Full variable domain (rest looked up from reference TRBV30 and TRBJ2-2): SQTIHQWPATLVQPVGSPLSLECTVEGTSNPNLYWYRQAAGRGLQLLFYSVGIGQISSEVPQNLSASRPQDRQFILSSKKLLLSDSGFYLCAWSVWREYSGELFFGEGSRLTVL.

The rearrangement links TRBV6-5 to TRBJ1-2; no DNA is available, so the TRBD1 call from TCRdb remains unchecked. CDR1 MNHEY and CDR2 SVGAGI come from the germline V gene. The CDR3 contains 14 residues. CDR3 amino acids: CASSYKFGAEGYTF.